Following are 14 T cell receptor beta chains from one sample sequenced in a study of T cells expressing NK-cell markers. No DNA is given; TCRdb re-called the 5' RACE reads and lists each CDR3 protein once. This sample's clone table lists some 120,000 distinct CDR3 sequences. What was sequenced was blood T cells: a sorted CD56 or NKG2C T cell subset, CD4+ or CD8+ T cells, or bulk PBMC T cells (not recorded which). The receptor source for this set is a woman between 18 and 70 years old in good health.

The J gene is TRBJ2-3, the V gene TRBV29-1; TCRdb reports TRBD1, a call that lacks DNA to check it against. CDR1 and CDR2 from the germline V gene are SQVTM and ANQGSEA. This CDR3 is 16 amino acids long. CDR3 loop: CSVDPPLTTRTDTQYF.

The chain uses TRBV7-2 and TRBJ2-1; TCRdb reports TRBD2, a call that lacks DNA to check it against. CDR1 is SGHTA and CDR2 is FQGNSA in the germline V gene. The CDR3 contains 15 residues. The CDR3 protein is CASSTTTGPYNEQFF.

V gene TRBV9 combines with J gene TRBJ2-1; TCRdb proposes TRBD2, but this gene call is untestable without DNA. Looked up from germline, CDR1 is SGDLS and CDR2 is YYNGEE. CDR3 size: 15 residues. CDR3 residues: CASSVGTGGPGEQFF.

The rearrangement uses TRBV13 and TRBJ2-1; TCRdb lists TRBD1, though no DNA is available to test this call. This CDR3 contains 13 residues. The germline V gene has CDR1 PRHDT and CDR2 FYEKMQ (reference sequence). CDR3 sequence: CASSQQTGTAQFF.

The CDR3 sequence is CASSPTAGGYGEQFF. The V call is TRBV18, the J call TRBJ2-1; lacking DNA, the TRBD1 call made by TCRdb goes unchecked. In germline, CDR1 is KGHSH, CDR2 LQKENI. The CDR3 is 15 residues long. Complete variable domain (other parts from reference TRBV18 and TRBJ2-1): NAGVMQNPRHLVRRRGQEARLRCSPMKGHSHVYWYRQLPEEGLKFMVYLQKENIIDESGMPKERFSAEFPKEGPSILRIQQVVRGDSAAYFCASSPTAGGYGEQFFGPGTRLTVL.

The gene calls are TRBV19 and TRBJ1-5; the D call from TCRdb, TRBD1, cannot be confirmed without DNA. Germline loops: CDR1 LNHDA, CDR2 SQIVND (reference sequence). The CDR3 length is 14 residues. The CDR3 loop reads CASEAGQGNQPQHF.

The CDR3 sequence: CASSLYGYGYTF. The genes are TRBV27 and TRBJ1-2. Germline loops: CDR1 MNHEY, CDR2 SMNVEV (reference sequence). CDR3 length: 12 amino acids.

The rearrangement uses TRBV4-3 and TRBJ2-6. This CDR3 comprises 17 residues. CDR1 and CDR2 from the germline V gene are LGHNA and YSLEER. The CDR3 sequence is CASSQEPSDSGANVLTF.

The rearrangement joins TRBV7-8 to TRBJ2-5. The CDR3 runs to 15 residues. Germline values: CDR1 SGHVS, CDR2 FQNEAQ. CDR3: CASSLAGPLQETQYF.

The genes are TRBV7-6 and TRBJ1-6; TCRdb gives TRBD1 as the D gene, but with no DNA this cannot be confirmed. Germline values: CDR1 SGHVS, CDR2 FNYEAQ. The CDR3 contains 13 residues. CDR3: CASSDAPVSPLHF. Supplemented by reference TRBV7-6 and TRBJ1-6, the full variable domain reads GAGVSQSPRYKVTKRGQDVALRCDPISGHVSLYWYRQALGQGPEFLTYFNYEAQQDKSGLPNDRFSAERPEGSISTLTIQRTEQRDSAMYRCASSDAPVSPLHFGNGTRLTVT.

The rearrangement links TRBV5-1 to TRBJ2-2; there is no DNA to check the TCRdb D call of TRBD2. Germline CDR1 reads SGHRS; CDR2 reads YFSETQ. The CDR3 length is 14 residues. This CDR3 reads CASSWTTNTGELFF. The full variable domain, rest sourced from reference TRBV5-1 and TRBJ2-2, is KAGVTQTPRYLIKTRGQQVTLSCSPISGHRSVSWYQQTPGQGLQFLFEYFSETQRNKGNFPGRFSGRQFSNSRSEMNVSTLELGDSALYLCASSWTTNTGELFFGEGSRLTVL.

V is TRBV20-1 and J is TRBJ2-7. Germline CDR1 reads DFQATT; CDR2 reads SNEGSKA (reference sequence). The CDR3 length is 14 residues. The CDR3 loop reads CSARDLWSSYEQYF.

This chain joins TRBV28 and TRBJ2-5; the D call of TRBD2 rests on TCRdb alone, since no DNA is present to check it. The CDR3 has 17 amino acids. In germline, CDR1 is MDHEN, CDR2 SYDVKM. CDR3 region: CASSQPTSGDGQETQYF.

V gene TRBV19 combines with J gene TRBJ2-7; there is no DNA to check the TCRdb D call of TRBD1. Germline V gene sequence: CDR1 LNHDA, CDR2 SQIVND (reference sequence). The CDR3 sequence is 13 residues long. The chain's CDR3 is CASSITHPGEQYF.